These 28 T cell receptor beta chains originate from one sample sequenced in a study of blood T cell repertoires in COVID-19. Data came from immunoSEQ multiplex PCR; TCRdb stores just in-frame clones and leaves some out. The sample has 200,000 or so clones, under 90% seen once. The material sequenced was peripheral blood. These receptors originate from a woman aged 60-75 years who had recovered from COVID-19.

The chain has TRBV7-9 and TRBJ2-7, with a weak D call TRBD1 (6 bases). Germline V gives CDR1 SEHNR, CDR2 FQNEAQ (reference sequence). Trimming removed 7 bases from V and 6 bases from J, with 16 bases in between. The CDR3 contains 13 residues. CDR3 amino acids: CASKTGLTSEQYF. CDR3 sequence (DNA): TGTGCCAGCAAGACAGGCCTCACCTCCGAGCAGTACTTC.

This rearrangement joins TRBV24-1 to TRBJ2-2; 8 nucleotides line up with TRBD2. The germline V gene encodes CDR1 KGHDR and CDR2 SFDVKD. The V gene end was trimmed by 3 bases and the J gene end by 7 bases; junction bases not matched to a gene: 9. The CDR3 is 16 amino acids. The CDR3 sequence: CATSDGRASGRGELFF. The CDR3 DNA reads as TGTGCCACCAGTGATGGGAGGGCTAGCGGGCGCGGGGAGCTGTTTTTT.

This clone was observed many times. This chain's CDR3 is CASSDTSTGELFF. The CDR3, as DNA: TGTGCCAGCAGTGACACTAGCACCGGGGAGCTGTTTTTT. The J gene is TRBJ2-2, the V gene TRBV6-4; TRBD2 is a possible D gene (5 bases). The CDR3 loop spans 13 amino acids. Germline loops: CDR1 MRHNA, CDR2 SNTAGT. Trimming left V 2 bases short and J 4 bases short, with 5 bases between.

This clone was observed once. CDR3 region: CASSQASVQETQYF. DNA for the CDR3: TGTGCCAGCAGCCAAGCCTCTGTTCAAGAGACCCAGTACTTC. The chain employs TRBV3-1 (or the pseudogene TRBV3-2) and TRBJ2-5; D is unclear. Trimming left V 1 base short and J 2 bases short, with 8 bases between. The CDR3 is made up of 14 amino acids. Germline CDR1 and CDR2: LGHDT and YNNKEL (reference sequence).

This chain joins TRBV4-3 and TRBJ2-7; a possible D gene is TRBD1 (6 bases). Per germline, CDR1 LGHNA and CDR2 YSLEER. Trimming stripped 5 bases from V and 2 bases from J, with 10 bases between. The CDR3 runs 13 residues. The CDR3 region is CASSWTVAYEQYF. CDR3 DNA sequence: TGCGCCAGCAGCTGGACAGTTGCCTACGAGCAGTACTTC.

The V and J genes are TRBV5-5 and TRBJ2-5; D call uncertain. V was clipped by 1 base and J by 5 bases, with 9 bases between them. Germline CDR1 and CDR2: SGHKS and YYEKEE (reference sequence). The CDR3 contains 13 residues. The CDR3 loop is CASSLFEEETQYF. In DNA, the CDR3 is TGTGCCAGCAGCTTGTTCGAGGAGGAGACCCAGTACTTC.

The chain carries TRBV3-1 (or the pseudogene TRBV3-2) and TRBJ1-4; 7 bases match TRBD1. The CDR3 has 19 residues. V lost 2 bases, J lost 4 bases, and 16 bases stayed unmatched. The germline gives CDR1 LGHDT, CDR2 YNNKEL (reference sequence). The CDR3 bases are TGTGCCAGCAGCCAACACCTTTTTACCCAAGGGGGCAATAATGAAAAACTGTTTTTT. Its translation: CASSQHLFTQGGNNEKLFF.

CDR3 sequence (DNA): TGTGCCAGCAGCGACACAGGGGGCTTTACTAATGAAAAACTGTTTTTT. Amino acid sequence: CASSDTGGFTNEKLFF. J is TRBJ1-4 and V is TRBV5-4, with 9 bases matching TRBD1. Per the germline V gene, CDR1 is SGHNT and CDR2 is YYREEE (reference sequence). The CDR3 sequence is 16 residues long. The V segment lost 4 bases and the J segment 2 bases; nucleotides outside the gene matches: 6.

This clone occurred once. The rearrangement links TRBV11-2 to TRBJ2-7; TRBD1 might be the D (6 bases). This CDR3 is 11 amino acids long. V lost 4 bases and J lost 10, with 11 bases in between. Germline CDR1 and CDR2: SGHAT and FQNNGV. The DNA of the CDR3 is TGTGCCAGCAGCTCTAACAGGGTACAGTACTTC. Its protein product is CASSSNRVQYF.

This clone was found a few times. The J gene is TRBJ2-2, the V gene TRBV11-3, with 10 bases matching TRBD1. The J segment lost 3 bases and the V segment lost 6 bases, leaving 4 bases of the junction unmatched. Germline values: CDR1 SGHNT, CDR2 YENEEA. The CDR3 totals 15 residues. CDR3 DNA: TGTGCCAGCAGTCGCGGGACAGGGGACACCGGGGAGCTGTTTTTT. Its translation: CASSRGTGDTGELFF.

The CDR3 sequence is CASSLLFEGQGTHSPLHF. The CDR3 region has the DNA TGTGCCAGTAGCCTCCTCTTCGAAGGACAGGGTACCCATTCACCCCTCCACTTT. V and J are TRBV19 and TRBJ1-6, with TRBD1 matching over 8 bases. The CDR3 contains 18 residues. The germline CDR1 and CDR2 sequences are LNHDA and SQIVND (reference sequence). The junction had 18 bases not matched to a gene; V was cut back by 6 bases and J by 8 bases.

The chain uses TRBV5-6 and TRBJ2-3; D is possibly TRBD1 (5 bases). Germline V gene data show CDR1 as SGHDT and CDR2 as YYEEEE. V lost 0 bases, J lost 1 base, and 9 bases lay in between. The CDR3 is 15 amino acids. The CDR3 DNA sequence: TGTGCCAGCAGCTTGGTGGGGCCGGGCACAGATACGCAGTATTTT. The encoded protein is CASSLVGPGTDTQYF.

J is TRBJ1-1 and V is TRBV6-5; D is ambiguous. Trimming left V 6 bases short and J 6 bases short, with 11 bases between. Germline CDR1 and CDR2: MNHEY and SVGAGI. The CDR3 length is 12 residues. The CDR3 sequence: CASRRTDAEAFF. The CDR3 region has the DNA TGTGCCAGCAGGCGTACAGACGCTGAAGCTTTCTTT.

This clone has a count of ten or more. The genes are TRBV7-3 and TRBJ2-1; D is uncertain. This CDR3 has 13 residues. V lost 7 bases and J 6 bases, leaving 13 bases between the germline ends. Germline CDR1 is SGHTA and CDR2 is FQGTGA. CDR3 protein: CASTVPGSNEQFF. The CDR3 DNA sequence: TGTGCCAGCACCGTCCCTGGTAGCAATGAGCAGTTCTTC. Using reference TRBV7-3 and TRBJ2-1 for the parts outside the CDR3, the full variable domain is GAGVSQTPSNKVTEKGKYVELRCDPISGHTALYWYRQSLGQGPEFLIYFQGTGAADDSGLPNDRFFAVRPEGSVSTLKIQRTERGDSAVYLCASTVPGSNEQFFGPGTRLTVL.

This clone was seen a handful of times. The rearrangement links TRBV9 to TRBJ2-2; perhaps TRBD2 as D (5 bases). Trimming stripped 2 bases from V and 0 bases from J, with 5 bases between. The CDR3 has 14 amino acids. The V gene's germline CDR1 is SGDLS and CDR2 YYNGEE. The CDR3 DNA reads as TGTGCCAGCAGCGTGACTACGAACACCGGGGAGCTGTTTTTT. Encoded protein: CASSVTTNTGELFF.

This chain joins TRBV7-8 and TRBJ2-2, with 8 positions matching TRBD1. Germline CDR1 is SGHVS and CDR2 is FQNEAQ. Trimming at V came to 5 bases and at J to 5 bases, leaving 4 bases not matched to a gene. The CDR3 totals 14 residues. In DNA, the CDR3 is TGTGCCAGCAGCCTAACAGGGGGAACCGGGGAGCTGTTTTTT. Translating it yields CASSLTGGTGELFF. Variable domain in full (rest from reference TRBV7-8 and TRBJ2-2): GAGVSQSPRYKVAKRGQDVALRCDPISGHVSLFWYQQALGQGPEFLTYFQNEAQLDKSGLPSDRFFAERPEGSVSTLKIQRTQQEDSAVYLCASSLTGGTGELFFGEGSRLTVL.

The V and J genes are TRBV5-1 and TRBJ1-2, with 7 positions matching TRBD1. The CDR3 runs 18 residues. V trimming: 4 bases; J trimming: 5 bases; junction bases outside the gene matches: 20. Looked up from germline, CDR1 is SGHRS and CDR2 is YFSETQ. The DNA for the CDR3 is TGCGCCAGCAGCATGGATCTCCTTCAACAGGGGAGGCCATATGGCTACACCTTC. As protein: CASSMDLLQQGRPYGYTF.

The CDR3 region has the DNA TGTGCCACCTCCGGGGGGGGCGATCAGCCCCAGCATTTT. Its translation: CATSGGGDQPQHF. The rearrangement joins TRBV2 to TRBJ1-5, with a tentative D call TRBD1 (6 bases). Germline V gene data show CDR1 as SNHLY and CDR2 as FYNNEI. V was clipped by 10 bases and J by 5 bases, with 15 bases between them. The length of the CDR3 is 13 residues.

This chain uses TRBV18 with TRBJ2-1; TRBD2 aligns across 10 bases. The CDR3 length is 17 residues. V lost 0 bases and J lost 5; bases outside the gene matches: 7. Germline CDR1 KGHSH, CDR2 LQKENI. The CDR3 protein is CASSPPLGSGGHNEQFF. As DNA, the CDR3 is TGTGCCAGCTCACCACCCCTCGGTAGCGGGGGGCACAATGAGCAGTTCTTC.

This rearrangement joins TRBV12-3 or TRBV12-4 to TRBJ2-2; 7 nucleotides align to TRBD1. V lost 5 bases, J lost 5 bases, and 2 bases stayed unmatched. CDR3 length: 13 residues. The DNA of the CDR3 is TGTGCCAGCAGTACAGGGGTTACCGGGGAGCTGTTTTTT. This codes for CASSTGVTGELFF.

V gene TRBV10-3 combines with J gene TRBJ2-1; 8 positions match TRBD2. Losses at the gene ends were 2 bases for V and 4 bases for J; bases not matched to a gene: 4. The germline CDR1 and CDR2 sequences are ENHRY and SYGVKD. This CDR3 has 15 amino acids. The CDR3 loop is CAISEIQRGYNEQFF. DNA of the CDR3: TGTGCCATCAGTGAGATCCAGCGGGGGTACAATGAGCAGTTCTTC.

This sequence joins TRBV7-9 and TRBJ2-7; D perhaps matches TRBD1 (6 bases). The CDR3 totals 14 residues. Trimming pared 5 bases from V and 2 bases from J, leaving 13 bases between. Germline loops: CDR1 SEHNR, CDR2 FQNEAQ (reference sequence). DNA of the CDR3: TGTGCCAGCAGCCCTCGGGACAAAGCCTACGAGCAGTACTTC. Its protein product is CASSPRDKAYEQYF.

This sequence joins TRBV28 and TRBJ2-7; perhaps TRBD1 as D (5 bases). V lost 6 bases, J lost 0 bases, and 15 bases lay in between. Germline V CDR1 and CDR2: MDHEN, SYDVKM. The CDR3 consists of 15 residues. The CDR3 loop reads CASRSTGPPSYEQYF. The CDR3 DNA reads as TGTGCCAGCAGGTCTACAGGTCCCCCCTCCTACGAGCAGTACTTC.

CDR3 in DNA: TGTGCCAGCACGCTAGCGGGGACCGATACGCAGTATTTT. Translation: CASTLAGTDTQYF. The genes are TRBV28 and TRBJ2-3; 9 bases agree with TRBD2. This CDR3 spans 13 amino acids. V shed 7 bases, J shed 6 bases, and the junction held 5 bases outside the gene matches. Per germline, CDR1 MDHEN and CDR2 SYDVKM.

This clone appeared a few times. CDR3 sequence reads: CASSFLPRGGSLYNEQFF. In nucleotides, the CDR3 is TGTGCCAGCAGCTTTCTCCCGCGGGGGGGCTCATTGTACAATGAGCAGTTCTTC. This chain links TRBV7-8 with TRBJ2-1; 9 nucleotides match TRBD2. V lost 3 bases to trimming and J lost 4 bases; unmatched junction nucleotides: 13. The CDR3 consists of 18 residues. The germline V gene encodes CDR1 SGHVS and CDR2 FQNEAQ. The complete variable domain, with remaining parts taken from reference TRBV7-8 and TRBJ2-1, reads GAGVSQSPRYKVAKRGQDVALRCDPISGHVSLFWYQQALGQGPEFLTYFQNEAQLDKSGLPSDRFFAERPEGSVSTLKIQRTQQEDSAVYLCASSFLPRGGSLYNEQFFGPGTRLTVL.

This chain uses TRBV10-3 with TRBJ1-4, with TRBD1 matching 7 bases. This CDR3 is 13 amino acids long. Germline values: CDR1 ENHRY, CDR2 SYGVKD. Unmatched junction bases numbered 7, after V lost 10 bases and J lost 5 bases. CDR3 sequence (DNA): TGTGCCACCATGGGACAGTTAAATGAAAAACTGTTTTTT. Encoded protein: CATMGQLNEKLFF.

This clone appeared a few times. The CDR3: CASRRLRGGGDTQYF. CDR3 DNA sequence: TGTGCCAGCAGGAGATTGCGGGGCGGCGGAGATACGCAGTATTTT. This chain connects TRBV2 to TRBJ2-3, with D tentatively TRBD2 (6 bases). The CDR3 extends over 15 amino acids. CDR1 and CDR2 from the germline V gene are SNHLY and FYNNEI. V gave up 6 bases and J gave up 5 bases, with 18 bases separating them.

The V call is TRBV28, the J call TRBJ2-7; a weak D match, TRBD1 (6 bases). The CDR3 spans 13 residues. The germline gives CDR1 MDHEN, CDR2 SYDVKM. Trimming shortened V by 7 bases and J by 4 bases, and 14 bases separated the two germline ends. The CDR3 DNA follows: TGTGCCAGCAAGGAACAGGGTAGATACGAGCAGTACTTC. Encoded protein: CASKEQGRYEQYF.